Given below is one T cell receptor beta chain in context. No antigen is known for it. This entry belongs to a study of post-analysis software for immune sequencing data. Study observations and caveats: Samples from one preparation batch, clustered by F measure, grouped strongly together. Multiple sclerosis patients showed significantly lower normalized Chao1 diversity than controls did. TRBV segments more frequent in patients than in controls numbered five and included TRBV5-6, TRBV5-1 and TRBV20-1.

The CDR3 covers 14 residues. CDR1 SGHRS and CDR2 YFSETQ come from the germline V gene. The germline V and J ends were trimmed by 2 bases and 4 bases, with 10 bases remaining between them. TCR beta cDNA libraries included unique molecular identifiers. Some 500,000 cDNA molecules were recovered from an input of roughly 0.85 to 10 million T cells. Each CDR3 protein gets one entry after TCRdb re-called the PCR reads with MiXCR. Of about 810,000 distinct CDR3 sequences listed, about 53% are singletons. The V gene is TRBV5-1, the J gene TRBJ2-1; D is possibly TRBD1 (6 bases). This sequence originates from a girl aged 5-17 years with multiple sclerosis. Sequenced: blood. The CDR3 DNA is TGCGCCAGCAGCTTCAGGACAGTATACAATGAGCAGTTCTTC. This encodes CASSFRTVYNEQFF.